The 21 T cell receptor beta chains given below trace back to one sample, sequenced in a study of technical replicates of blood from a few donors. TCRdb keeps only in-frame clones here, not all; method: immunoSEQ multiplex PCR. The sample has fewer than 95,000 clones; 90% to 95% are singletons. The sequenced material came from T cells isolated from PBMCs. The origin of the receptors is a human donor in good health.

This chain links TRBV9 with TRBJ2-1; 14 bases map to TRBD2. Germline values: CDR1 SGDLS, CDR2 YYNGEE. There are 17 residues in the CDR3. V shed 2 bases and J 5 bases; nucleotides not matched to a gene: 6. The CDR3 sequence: CASSVGLAGAADNEQFF. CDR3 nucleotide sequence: TGTGCCAGCAGCGTGGGACTAGCGGGAGCTGCGGACAATGAGCAGTTCTTC.

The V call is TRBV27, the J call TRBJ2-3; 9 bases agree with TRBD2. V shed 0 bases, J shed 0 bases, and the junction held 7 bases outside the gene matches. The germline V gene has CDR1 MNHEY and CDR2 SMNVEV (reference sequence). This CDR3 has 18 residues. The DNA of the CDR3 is TGTGCCAGCAGTTTATCCGGGACTAGCCGTACTAGCACAGATACGCAGTATTTT. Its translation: CASSLSGTSRTSTDTQYF.

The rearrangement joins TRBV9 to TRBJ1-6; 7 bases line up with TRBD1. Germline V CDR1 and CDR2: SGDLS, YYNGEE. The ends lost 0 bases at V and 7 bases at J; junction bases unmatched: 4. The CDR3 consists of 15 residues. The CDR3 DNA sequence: TGTGCCAGCAGCGTAGTTCCAGGGGGGAATTCACCCCTCCACTTT. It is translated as CASSVVPGGNSPLHF. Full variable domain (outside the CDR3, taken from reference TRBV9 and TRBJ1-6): DSGVTQTPKHLITATGQRVTLRCSPRSGDLSVYWYQQSLDQGLQFLIQYYNGEERAKGNILERFSAQQFPDLHSELNLSSLELGDSALYFCASSVVPGGNSPLHFGNGTRLTVT.

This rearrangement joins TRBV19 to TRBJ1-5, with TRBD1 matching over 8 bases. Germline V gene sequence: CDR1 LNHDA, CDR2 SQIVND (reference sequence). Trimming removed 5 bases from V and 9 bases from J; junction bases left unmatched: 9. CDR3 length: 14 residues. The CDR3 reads CASSPGQGPWPQHF. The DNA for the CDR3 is TGTGCCAGTAGTCCAGGACAGGGTCCGTGGCCCCAGCATTTT.

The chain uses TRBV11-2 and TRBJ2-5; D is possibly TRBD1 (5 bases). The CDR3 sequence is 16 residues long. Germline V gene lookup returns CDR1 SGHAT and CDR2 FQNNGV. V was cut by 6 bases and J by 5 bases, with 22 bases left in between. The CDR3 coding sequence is TGTGCCAGCAGGCTTACCCAGGCAGGGATTGGGGAGACCCAGTACTTC. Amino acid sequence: CASRLTQAGIGETQYF. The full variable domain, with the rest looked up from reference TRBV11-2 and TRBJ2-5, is EAGVAQSPRYKIIEKRQSVAFWCNPISGHATLYWYQQILGQGPKLLIQFQNNGVVDDSQLPKDRFSAERLKGVDSTLKIQPAKLEDSAVYLCASRLTQAGIGETQYFGPGTRLLVL.

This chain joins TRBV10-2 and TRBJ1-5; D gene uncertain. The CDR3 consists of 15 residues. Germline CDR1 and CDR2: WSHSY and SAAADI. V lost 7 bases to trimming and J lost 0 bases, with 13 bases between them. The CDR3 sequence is CASTKGGYSNQPQHF. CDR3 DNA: TGCGCCAGCACCAAGGGAGGGTATAGCAATCAGCCCCAGCATTTT.

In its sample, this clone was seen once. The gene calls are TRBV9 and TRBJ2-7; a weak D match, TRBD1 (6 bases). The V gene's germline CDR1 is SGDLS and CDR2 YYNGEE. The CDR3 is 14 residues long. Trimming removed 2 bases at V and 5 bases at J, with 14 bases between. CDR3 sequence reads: CASSVTGFYDEQYF. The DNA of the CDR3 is TGTGCCAGCAGCGTTACAGGGTTTTACGACGAGCAGTACTTC.

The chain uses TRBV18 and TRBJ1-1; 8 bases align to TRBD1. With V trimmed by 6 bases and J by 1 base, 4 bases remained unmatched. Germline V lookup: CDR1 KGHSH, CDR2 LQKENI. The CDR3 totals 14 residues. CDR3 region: CASSRGTGNTEAFF. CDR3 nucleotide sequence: TGTGCCAGCTCTCGGGGGACAGGGAACACTGAAGCTTTCTTT.

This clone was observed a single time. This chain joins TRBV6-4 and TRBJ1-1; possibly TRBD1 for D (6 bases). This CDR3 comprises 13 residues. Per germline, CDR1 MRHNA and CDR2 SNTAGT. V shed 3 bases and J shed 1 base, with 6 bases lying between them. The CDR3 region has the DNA TGTGCCAGCAGTGAACAGGGGAACACTGAAGCTTTCTTT. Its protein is CASSEQGNTEAFF.

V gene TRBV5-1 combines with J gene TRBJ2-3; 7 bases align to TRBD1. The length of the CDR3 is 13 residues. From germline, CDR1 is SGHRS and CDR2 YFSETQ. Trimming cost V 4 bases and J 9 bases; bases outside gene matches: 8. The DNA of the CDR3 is TGCGCCAGCAGCCCCGACAGGGCCCCGACGCAGTATTTT. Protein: CASSPDRAPTQYF.

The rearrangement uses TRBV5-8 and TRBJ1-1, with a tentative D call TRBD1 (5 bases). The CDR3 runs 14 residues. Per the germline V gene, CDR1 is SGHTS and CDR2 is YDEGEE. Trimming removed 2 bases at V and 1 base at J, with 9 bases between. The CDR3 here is CASSFYRPNTEAFF. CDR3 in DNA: TGTGCCAGCAGCTTTTACAGGCCGAACACTGAAGCTTTCTTT.

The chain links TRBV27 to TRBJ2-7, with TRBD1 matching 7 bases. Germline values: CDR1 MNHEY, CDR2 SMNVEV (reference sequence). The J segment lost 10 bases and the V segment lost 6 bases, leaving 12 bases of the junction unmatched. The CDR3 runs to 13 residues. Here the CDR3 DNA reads TGTGCCAGCAGCAAGGGACAGTCCATCGAACAGTACTTC. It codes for CASSKGQSIEQYF.

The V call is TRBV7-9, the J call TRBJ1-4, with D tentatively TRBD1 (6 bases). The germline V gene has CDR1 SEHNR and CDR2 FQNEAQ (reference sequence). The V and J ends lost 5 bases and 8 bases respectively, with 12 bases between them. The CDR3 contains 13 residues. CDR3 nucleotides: TGTGCCAGCAGCAATACAGGGAACGAAAAACTGTTTTTT. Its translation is CASSNTGNEKLFF.

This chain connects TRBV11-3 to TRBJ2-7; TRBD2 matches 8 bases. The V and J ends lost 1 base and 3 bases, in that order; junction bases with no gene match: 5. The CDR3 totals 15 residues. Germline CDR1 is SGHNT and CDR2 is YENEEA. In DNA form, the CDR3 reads TGTGCCAGCAGCTTAGGCGGGGGGCACCACTACGAGCAGTACTTC. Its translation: CASSLGGGHHYEQYF.

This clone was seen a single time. The CDR3 here is CASSLGGAGEKLFF. CDR3 sequence (DNA): TGTGCCAGCAGTTTAGGGGGCGCGGGTGAAAAACTGTTTTTT. V is TRBV6-1 and J is TRBJ1-4; 7 bases are shared with TRBD1. The CDR3 extends over 14 amino acids. Trimming at V came to 5 bases and at J to 7 bases, leaving 7 bases not matched to a gene. Germline CDR1 and CDR2: MNHNS and SASEGT.

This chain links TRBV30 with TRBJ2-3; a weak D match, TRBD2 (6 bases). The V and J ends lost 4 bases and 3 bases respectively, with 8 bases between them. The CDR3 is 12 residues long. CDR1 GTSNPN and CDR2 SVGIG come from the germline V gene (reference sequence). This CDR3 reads CAWIAGTDTQYF. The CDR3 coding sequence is TGTGCCTGGATTGCGGGAACAGATACGCAGTATTTT.

The CDR3 DNA follows: TGTGCCAGCAGCTTTTATGCTAGCGTCCCAGATACGCAGTATTTT. Amino acid sequence: CASSFYASVPDTQYF. This chain uses TRBV7-8 with TRBJ2-3, with D possibly matching TRBD2 (6 bases). Germline CDR1 is SGHVS and CDR2 is FQNEAQ. V lost 3 bases and J lost 4, with 14 bases in between. This CDR3 contains 15 residues.

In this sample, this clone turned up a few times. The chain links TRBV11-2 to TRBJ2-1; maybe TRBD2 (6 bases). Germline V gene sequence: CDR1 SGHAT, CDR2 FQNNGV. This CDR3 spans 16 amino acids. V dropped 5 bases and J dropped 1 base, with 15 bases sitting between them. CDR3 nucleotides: TGTGCCAGCAGCCGCCGCGGGGACTCGTCCTACAATGAGCAGTTCTTC. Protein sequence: CASSRRGDSSYNEQFF.

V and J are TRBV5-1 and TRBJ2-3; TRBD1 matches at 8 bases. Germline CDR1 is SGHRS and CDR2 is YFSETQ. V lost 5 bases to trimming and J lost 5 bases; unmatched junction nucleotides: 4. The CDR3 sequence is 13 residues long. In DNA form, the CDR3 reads TGCGCCAGCAGTTCAGGGGGCATAGATACGCAGTATTTT. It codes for CASSSGGIDTQYF.

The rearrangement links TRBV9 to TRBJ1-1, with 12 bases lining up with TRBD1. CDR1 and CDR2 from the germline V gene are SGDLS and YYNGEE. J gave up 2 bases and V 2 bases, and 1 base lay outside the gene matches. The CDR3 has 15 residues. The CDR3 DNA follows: TGTGCCAGCAGCGTCGGGACAGGGGGCAACACTGAAGCTTTCTTT. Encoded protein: CASSVGTGGNTEAFF.

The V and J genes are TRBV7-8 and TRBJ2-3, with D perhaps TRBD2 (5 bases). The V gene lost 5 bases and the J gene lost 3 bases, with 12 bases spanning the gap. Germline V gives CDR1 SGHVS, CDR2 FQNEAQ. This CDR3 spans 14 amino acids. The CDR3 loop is CASSTQSGTDTQYF. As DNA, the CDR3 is TGTGCCAGCAGCACTCAATCGGGGACAGATACGCAGTATTTT.